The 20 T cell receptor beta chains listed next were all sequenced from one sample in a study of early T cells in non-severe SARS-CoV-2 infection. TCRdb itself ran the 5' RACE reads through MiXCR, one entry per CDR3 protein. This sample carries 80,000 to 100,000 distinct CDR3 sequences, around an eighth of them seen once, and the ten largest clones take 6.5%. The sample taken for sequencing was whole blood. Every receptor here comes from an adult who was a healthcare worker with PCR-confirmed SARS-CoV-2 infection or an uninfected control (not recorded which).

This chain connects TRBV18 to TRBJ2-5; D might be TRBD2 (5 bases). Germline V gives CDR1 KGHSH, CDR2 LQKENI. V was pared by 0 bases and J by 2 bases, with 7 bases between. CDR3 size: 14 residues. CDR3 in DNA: TGTGCCAGCTCACCACCCCAGCGGCAAGAGACCCAGTACTTC. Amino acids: CASSPPQRQETQYF.

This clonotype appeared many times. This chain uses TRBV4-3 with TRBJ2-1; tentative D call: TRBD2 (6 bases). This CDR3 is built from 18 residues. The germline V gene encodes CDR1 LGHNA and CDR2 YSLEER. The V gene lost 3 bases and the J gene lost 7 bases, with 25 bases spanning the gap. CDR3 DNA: TGCGCCAGCAGCCAGACCCTTTTTACTAGCCGGGCGGGGAATGAGCAGTTCTTC. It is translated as CASSQTLFTSRAGNEQFF.

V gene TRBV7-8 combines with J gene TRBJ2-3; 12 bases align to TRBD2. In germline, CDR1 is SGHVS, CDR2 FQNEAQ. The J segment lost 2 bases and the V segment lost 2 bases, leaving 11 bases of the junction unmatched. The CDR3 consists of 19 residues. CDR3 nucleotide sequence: TGTGCCAGCAGCTTACGACTAGCGGGAGTGGGTCCACCCACAGATACGCAGTATTTT. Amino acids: CASSLRLAGVGPPTDTQYF.

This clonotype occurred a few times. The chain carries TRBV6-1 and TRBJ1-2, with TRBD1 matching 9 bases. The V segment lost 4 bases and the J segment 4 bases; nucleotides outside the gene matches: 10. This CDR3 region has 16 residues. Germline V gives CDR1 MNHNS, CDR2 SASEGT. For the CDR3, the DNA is TGTGCCAGCAGTGCCCTTGGAAAGGGACAGGGCTATGGCTACACCTTC. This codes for CASSALGKGQGYGYTF.

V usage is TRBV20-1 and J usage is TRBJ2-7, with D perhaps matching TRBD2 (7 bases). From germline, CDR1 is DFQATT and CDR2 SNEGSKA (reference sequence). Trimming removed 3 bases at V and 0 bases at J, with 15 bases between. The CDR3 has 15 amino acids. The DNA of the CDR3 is TGCAGTGCTAGGGGGGCGACTAGCTTCTCCTACGAGCAGTACTTC. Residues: CSARGATSFSYEQYF.

For the CDR3, the DNA is TGTGCCAGCAGCCCAACAAAAAGTCCCCTACTGGTCTCCTACAATGAGCAGTTCTTC. Protein product: CASSPTKSPLLVSYNEQFF. V gene TRBV14 combines with J gene TRBJ2-1; no clear D gene. V was shortened by 4 bases and J by 0 bases, with 22 bases between the two germline ends. The germline gives CDR1 SGHDN, CDR2 FVKESK. The CDR3 consists of 19 residues.

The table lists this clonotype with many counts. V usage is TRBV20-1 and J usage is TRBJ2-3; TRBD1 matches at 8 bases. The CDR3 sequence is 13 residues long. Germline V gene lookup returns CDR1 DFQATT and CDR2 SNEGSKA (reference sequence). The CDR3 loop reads CRIGQGVTDTQYF. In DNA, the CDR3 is TGCAGAATAGGACAGGGAGTCACAGATACGCAGTATTTT.

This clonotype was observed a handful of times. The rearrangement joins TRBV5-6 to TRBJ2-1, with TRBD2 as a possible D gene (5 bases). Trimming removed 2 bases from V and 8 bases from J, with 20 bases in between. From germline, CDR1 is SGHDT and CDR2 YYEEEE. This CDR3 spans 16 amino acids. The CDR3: CASSFLVGLARDEQFF. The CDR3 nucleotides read TGTGCCAGCAGCTTTTTGGTTGGGCTAGCCCGCGATGAGCAGTTCTTC.

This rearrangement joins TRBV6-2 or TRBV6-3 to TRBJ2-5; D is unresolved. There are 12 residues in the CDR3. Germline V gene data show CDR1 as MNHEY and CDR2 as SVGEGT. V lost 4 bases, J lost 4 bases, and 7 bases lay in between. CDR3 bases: TGTGCCAGCAGTTTTTACGGAGAGACCCAGTACTTC. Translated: CASSFYGETQYF.

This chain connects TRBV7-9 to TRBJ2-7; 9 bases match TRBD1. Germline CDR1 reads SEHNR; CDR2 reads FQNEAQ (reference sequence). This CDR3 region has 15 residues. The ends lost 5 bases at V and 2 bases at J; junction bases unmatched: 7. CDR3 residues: CASSGDRDLPYEQYF. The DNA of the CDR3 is TGTGCCAGCAGCGGGGACAGGGACCTCCCCTACGAGCAGTACTTC.

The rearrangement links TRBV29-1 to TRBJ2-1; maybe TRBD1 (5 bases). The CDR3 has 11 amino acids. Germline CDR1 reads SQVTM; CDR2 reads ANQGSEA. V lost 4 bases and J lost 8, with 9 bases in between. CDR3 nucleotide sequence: TGCAGCGTTGCTACAGGAGATGAGCAGTTCTTC. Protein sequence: CSVATGDEQFF.

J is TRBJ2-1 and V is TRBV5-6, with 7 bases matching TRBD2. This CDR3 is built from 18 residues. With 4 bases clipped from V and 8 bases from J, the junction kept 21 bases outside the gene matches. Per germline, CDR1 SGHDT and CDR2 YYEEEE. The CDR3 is CASSVAPIGLGFHDEQFF. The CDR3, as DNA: TGTGCCAGCAGCGTGGCCCCGATCGGACTAGGCTTCCATGATGAGCAGTTCTTC.

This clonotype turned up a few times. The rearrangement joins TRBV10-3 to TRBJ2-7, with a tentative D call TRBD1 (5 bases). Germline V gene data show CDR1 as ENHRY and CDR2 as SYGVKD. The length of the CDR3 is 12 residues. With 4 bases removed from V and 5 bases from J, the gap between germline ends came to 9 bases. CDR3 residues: CAISGTSNEQYF. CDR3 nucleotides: TGTGCCATCAGTGGGACATCGAACGAGCAGTACTTC.

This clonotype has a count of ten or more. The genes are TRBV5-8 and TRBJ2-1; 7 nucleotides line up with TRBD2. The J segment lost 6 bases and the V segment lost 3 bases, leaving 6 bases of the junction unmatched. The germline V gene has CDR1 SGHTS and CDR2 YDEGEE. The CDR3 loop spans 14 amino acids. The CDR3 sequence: CASSWGTGGNEQFF. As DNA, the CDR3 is TGTGCCAGCAGCTGGGGGACGGGGGGCAATGAGCAGTTCTTC.

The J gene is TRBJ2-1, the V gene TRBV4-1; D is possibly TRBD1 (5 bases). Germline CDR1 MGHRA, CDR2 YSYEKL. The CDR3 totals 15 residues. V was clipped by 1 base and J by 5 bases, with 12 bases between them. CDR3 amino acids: CASSQVFGADNEQFF. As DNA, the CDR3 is TGCGCCAGCAGCCAAGTTTTTGGGGCGGACAATGAGCAGTTCTTC.

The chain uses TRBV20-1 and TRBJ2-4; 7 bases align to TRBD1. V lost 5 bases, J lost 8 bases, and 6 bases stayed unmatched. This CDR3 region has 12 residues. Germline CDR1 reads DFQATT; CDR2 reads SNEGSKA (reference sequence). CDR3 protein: CSAPRGSHIQYF. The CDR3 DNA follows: TGCAGTGCTCCCAGGGGGTCGCACATTCAGTACTTC.

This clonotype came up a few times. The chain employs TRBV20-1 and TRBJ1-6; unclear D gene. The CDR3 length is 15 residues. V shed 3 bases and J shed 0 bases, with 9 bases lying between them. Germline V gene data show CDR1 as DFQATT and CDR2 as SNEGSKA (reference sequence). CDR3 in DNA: TGCAGTGCTAGTGCCGGAAGCTCCTATAATTCACCCCTCCACTTT. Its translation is CSASAGSSYNSPLHF.

For the CDR3, the DNA is TGTGCCAGCAGCCCCGGGACTCCATCCTACAATGAGCAGTTCTTC. As protein: CASSPGTPSYNEQFF. The chain links TRBV7-2 to TRBJ2-1, with a possible D match to TRBD2 (6 bases). This CDR3 has 15 residues. The V gene lost 5 bases and the J gene lost 1 base, with 12 bases spanning the gap. Germline CDR1 SGHTA, CDR2 FQGNSA.

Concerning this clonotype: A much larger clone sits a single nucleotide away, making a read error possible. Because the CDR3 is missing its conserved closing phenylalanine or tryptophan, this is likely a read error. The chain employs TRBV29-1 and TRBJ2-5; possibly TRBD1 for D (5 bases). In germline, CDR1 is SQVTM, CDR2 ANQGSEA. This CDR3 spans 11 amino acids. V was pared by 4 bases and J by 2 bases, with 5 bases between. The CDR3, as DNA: TGCAGCGTTGGACAGCAAGAGACCCAGTACTAC. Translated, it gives CSVGQQETQYY.

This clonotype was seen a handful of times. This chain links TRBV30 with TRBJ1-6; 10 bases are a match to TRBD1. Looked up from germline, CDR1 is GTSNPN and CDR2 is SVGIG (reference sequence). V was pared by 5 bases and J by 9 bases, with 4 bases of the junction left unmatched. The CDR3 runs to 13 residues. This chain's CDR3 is CAWAGTGASPLHF. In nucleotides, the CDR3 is TGTGCCTGGGCCGGGACAGGGGCTTCACCCCTCCACTTT.